This T cell receptor beta chain was identified during a study of T cell changes during pregnancy in multiple sclerosis. Germline CDR1 is SNHLY and CDR2 is FYNNEI. Trimming pared 10 bases from V and 0 bases from J, leaving 9 bases between. This CDR3 region has 12 residues. Clones were sequenced by immunoSEQ multiplex PCR, and TCRdb holds only the in-frame ones, with some missing. The sample has roughly 70,000 clones, 70% to 90% seen once; the top ten hold about 3.5%. The clonotype comes from a female donor with multiple sclerosis, enrolled in a pregnancy study. The specimen comprised peripheral blood, sampled before pregnancy. The chain employs TRBV2 and TRBJ2-5; D is possibly TRBD1 (6 bases). CDR3 residues: CATRTDQETQYF. The DNA of the CDR3 is TGTGCCACCCGGACAGACCAAGAGACCCAGTACTTC. Combining the CDR3 with reference TRBV2 and TRBJ2-5 gives the whole variable domain EPEVTQTPSHQVTQMGQEVILRCVPISNHLYFYWYRQILGQKVEFLVSFYNNEISEKSEIFDDQFSVERPDGSNFTLKIRSTKLEDSAMYFCATRTDQETQYFGPGTRLLVL.